The present TCR beta chain was sequenced within a study of T-cell reconstitution after alpha-beta-depleted transplantation in children. This clonotype was picked up a small number of times. Its antigen is unknown. Study-level findings and limits: Surviving recipient T cells and thymic progenitors produced the high day-60 TCRbeta diversity seen in some patients.

The TCRbeta library incorporated unique molecular identifiers. Using its own MiXCR run on the PCR reads, TCRdb lists one record per CDR3 protein. The table shows around 450,000 distinct CDR3 sequences, with roughly a tenth occurring only once. Germline values: CDR1 ENHRY, CDR2 SYGVKD. V lost 11 bases, J lost 5 bases, and 11 bases lay in between. The CDR3 has 11 amino acids. The sequencing used PBMCs, collected before TCRalphabeta/CD19-depleted stem cell transplant. The receptor was isolated from a child aged 2-15 years with inherited bone marrow failure, due to receive a stem cell transplant. The chain couples TRBV10-3 to TRBJ2-3; D not certain. Written as DNA, the CDR3 is TGTGCCGTAAAGGGCGTAGATACGCAGTATTTT. Translating gives CAVKGVDTQYF.